The 29 T cell receptor beta chains given below trace back to one sample, sequenced in a study of blood T cells in healthy people across ages. Primers used in a second PCR of roughly 6 to 12 cycles were a sample-barcoded 5' primer and a J-beta primer mix. TCRdb called the 5' RACE reads again in MiXCR, with one record for every CDR3 protein. The data show about 1.4 million distinct CDR3 sequences, with around 55% seen just once and more than 6% held by the top ten. The sample was blood. Receptor source: a man between 18 and 35 years old in good health.

V gene TRBV12-3 or TRBV12-4 combines with J gene TRBJ2-1; possible D gene TRBD2, 6 bases. V shed 7 bases and J shed 3 bases, with 13 bases lying between them. This CDR3 has 14 amino acids. The CDR3 loop reads CASTRLANYNEQFF. The CDR3 nucleotides are TGTGCCAGCACCAGGCTAGCGAACTACAATGAGCAGTTCTTC.

V gene TRBV3-1 combines with J gene TRBJ2-4, with 7 bases matching TRBD2. The DNA end is a closer match to TRBJ2-7, so the J assignment may be wrong. Germline assignment: CDR1 LGHDT and CDR2 YNNKEL (reference sequence). The CDR3 is 14 amino acids. The CDR3 loop reads CASSQPLAAYEQYF. DNA for the CDR3: TGTGCCAGCAGCCAGCCCCTAGCGGCCTACGAGCAGTACTTC.

The chain carries TRBV3-1 and TRBJ2-7; possibly TRBD1 or TRBD2 for D (5 bases each). The J call may be wrong; the DNA end is better matched by TRBJ2-5. Germline loops: CDR1 LGHDT, CDR2 YNNKEL (reference sequence). The CDR3 covers 16 residues. The CDR3 reads CASREDGDVLQETQYF. CDR3 DNA: TGTGCCAGCAGGGAGGACGGGGACGTACTCCAAGAGACCCAGTACTTC.

The rearrangement links TRBV4-3 to TRBJ1-1; D is unresolved. The ends were cut back, 1 base at V and 0 bases at J, with 9 bases in the middle. Germline CDR1 and CDR2: LGHNA and YSLEER. The CDR3 length is 15 residues. CDR3 region: CASSQGAAMNTEAFF. The CDR3, as DNA: TGCGCCAGCAGCCAAGGGGCTGCGATGAACACTGAAGCTTTCTTT.

There are a few counts of this clonotype. The J gene is TRBJ2-5, the V gene TRBV7-2; D not resolved. This CDR3 spans 13 amino acids. Germline values: CDR1 SGHTA, CDR2 FQGNSA. The germline V and J ends were trimmed by 10 bases and 5 bases, with 17 bases remaining between them. CDR3 DNA: TGTGCCACCAAGCTTAATCGTTGGGAGACCCAGTACTTC. Translating it yields CATKLNRWETQYF.

This clonotype has only a few counts. The chain couples TRBV2 to TRBJ2-3, with a possible D match to TRBD1 (6 bases). With 8 bases removed from V and 0 bases from J, the gap between germline ends came to 9 bases. CDR1 and CDR2 from the germline V gene are SNHLY and FYNNEI. The CDR3 has 13 residues. The CDR3 DNA is TGTGCCAGCGTGGGGGCTAGCACAGATACGCAGTATTTT. It is translated as CASVGASTDTQYF.

In its sample, this clonotype was seen a few times. This chain links TRBV13 with TRBJ2-3, with D perhaps TRBD2 (6 bases). The CDR3 consists of 14 residues. Trimming cost V 5 bases and J 5 bases, with 14 bases left between them. The V gene's germline CDR1 is PRHDT and CDR2 FYEKMQ (reference sequence). CDR3 nucleotide sequence: TGTGCCAGCAGCCCAGTGGGGGGAGGAGATACGCAGTATTTT. This codes for CASSPVGGGDTQYF.

This chain joins TRBV20-1 and TRBJ1-1; D is unclear. V lost 8 bases, J lost 6 bases, and 16 bases lay in between. The CDR3 is 12 amino acids. CDR1 DFQATT and CDR2 SNEGSKA come from the germline V gene (reference sequence). CDR3 amino acids: CSTDLESPEAFF. The CDR3 DNA is TGCAGTACCGACCTTGAGTCCCCTGAAGCTTTCTTT.

V gene TRBV27 combines with J gene TRBJ1-4; no reliable D call. Trimming stripped 6 bases from V and 0 bases from J, with 11 bases between. Germline loops: CDR1 MNHEY, CDR2 SMNVEV (reference sequence). The CDR3 totals 15 residues. The chain's CDR3 is CASSPTITTNEKLFF. Written as DNA, the CDR3 is TGTGCCAGCAGCCCGACCATCACAACTAATGAAAAACTGTTTTTT.

The sample holds a few counts of this clonotype. The chain has TRBV12-3 or TRBV12-4 and TRBJ1-4; D remains unclear. V lost 5 bases, J lost 0 bases, and 19 bases lay in between. This CDR3 has 18 amino acids. CDR3 residues: CASSPSTGKYTTNEKLFF. CDR3 bases: TGTGCCAGCAGTCCGAGTACGGGAAAGTATACAACTAATGAAAAACTGTTTTTT.

The rearrangement links TRBV4-3 to TRBJ1-6; D is possibly TRBD1 (5 bases). The germline CDR1 and CDR2 sequences are LGHNA and YSLEER. CDR3 length: 17 amino acids. V dropped 0 bases and J dropped 8 bases, with 17 bases sitting between them. The CDR3 reads CASSQDMSFAGHSPLHF. The CDR3 bases are TGCGCCAGCAGCCAAGATATGAGTTTTGCAGGGCATTCACCCCTCCACTTT.

The V call is TRBV20-1, the J call TRBJ2-7; 7 nucleotides match TRBD2. Germline lookup yields CDR1 DFQATT and CDR2 SNEGSKA (reference sequence). This CDR3 contains 16 residues. The V and J ends lost 0 bases and 1 base, in that order; junction bases with no gene match: 9. The CDR3 here is CSARDYSARESYEQYF. The DNA for the CDR3 is TGCAGTGCTAGAGATTACAGTGCGCGGGAGTCCTACGAGCAGTACTTC.

The chain joins TRBV12-3 or TRBV12-4 to TRBJ2-1; 11 bases agree with TRBD1. V lost 8 bases, J lost 7 bases, and 10 bases stayed unmatched. The CDR3 is 15 amino acids. The CDR3 is CASHARGQGANEQFF. CDR3 DNA: TGTGCCAGCCACGCAAGAGGACAGGGGGCGAATGAGCAGTTCTTC.

The chain carries TRBV29-1 and TRBJ2-7, with D unresolved. V lost 2 bases and J lost 0, with 8 bases in between. The length of the CDR3 is 13 residues. Per the germline V gene, CDR1 is SQVTM and CDR2 is ANQGSEA. The DNA for the CDR3 is TGCAGCGTTGAAACGAGAAGCTCCTACGAGCAGTACTTC. Translation: CSVETRSSYEQYF.

The chain links TRBV18 to TRBJ2-3; TRBD1 might be the D (5 bases). Trimming removed 7 bases from V and 8 bases from J, with 10 bases in between. CDR3 length: 11 residues. Looked up from germline, CDR1 is KGHSH and CDR2 is LQKENI. CDR3 in amino acids: CASFGQGTQYF. Written as DNA, the CDR3 is TGTGCCAGCTTCGGGCAGGGTACGCAGTATTTT.

This clonotype was picked up one time. The chain employs TRBV4-3 and TRBJ1-2; no clear D. V was pared by 1 base and J by 4 bases, with 10 bases between. Germline CDR1 LGHNA, CDR2 YSLEER. This CDR3 spans 14 amino acids. CDR3 DNA sequence: TGCGCCAGCAGCCAAGGGACGGAACCCTATGGCTACACCTTC. Amino acids: CASSQGTEPYGYTF.

This clonotype has a handful of counts. The genes are TRBV27 and TRBJ2-5, with 7 bases that match TRBD1. The CDR3 is 11 residues long. CDR1 and CDR2 (germline): MNHEY, SMNVEV (reference sequence). Trimming at V came to 8 bases and at J to 4 bases, leaving 1 base not matched to a gene. The CDR3 sequence is CASWDRETQYF. The CDR3 DNA reads TGTGCCAGCTGGGACAGAGAGACCCAGTACTTC.

The chain links TRBV20-1 to TRBJ2-7; the match to TRBD2 covers 8 bases. Unmatched junction bases numbered 8, after V lost 0 bases and J lost 7 bases. CDR1 is DFQATT and CDR2 is SNEGSKA in the germline V gene (reference sequence). The CDR3 covers 14 residues. Here the CDR3 DNA reads TGCAGTGCTAGAGATCTAAGCGGGAGTTGGGAGCAGTACTTC. This sequence encodes CSARDLSGSWEQYF.

The rearrangement uses TRBV29-1 and TRBJ2-7, with 7 bases aligning to TRBD1. With V trimmed by 6 bases and J by 3 bases, 14 bases remained unmatched. Germline CDR1 is SQVTM and CDR2 is ANQGSEA. The CDR3 is 15 residues long. The CDR3 DNA is TGCAGCGTCGGATACGTGGGCAGGGGGATCTACGAGCAGTACTTC. Its protein product is CSVGYVGRGIYEQYF.

In this sample, this clonotype turned up a few times. V gene TRBV4-1 combines with J gene TRBJ2-7, with D perhaps TRBD1 (5 bases). Trimming removed 6 bases from V and 5 bases from J, with 14 bases in between. The germline V gene encodes CDR1 MGHRA and CDR2 YSYEKL. The CDR3 loop spans 13 amino acids. CDR3 region: CASSLGRKNEQYF. CDR3 DNA sequence: TGCGCCAGCAGTTTGGGGCGGAAAAACGAGCAGTACTTC.

This clonotype came up a few times. This rearrangement joins TRBV5-1 to TRBJ2-7; the match to TRBD1 covers 7 bases. The CDR3 extends over 14 amino acids. The trim removed 3 bases at V and 6 bases at J, leaving 9 bases unmatched. Germline CDR1 reads SGHRS; CDR2 reads YFSETQ. CDR3: CASSYRPTGAEQYF. CDR3 nucleotides: TGCGCCAGCAGCTACCGACCAACAGGGGCCGAGCAGTACTTC.

This clonotype was seen at least ten times. The gene calls are TRBV7-9 and TRBJ2-7; 7 bases are shared with TRBD1. The CDR3 is 13 residues long. Trimming removed 6 bases from V and 0 bases from J; junction bases left unmatched: 2. Germline CDR1 SEHNR, CDR2 FQNEAQ (reference sequence). The CDR3 bases are TGTGCCAGCAGGGACAGGTCCTCCTACGAGCAGTACTTC. As protein: CASRDRSSYEQYF.

The chain uses TRBV4-1 and TRBJ1-4; the D gene is possibly TRBD1 (6 bases). V gave up 3 bases and J gave up 8 bases, with 22 bases separating them. Germline CDR1 is MGHRA and CDR2 is YSYEKL. The CDR3 extends over 17 amino acids. The CDR3 protein is CASSHRRGKGVKEKLFF. The CDR3 DNA follows: TGCGCCAGCAGCCACCGCAGGGGCAAGGGGGTTAAGGAAAAACTGTTTTTT.

The chain employs TRBV7-6 and TRBJ2-7; TRBD1 matches at 7 bases. Germline trimming cut 5 bases from V and 7 bases from J; bases unmatched to any gene: 8. Per the germline V gene, CDR1 is SGHVS and CDR2 is FNYEAQ. The CDR3 is 13 residues long. CDR3 nucleotides: TGTGCCAGCAGCCACGACAGGGCTGAAGAGCAGTACTTC. Amino acids: CASSHDRAEEQYF.

V is TRBV4-3 and J is TRBJ2-5, with D possibly TRBD2 on 6 matching bases. V lost 4 bases, J lost 1 base, and 13 bases lay in between. The germline V gene has CDR1 LGHNA and CDR2 YSLEER. CDR3 length equals 15 residues. The DNA of the CDR3 is TGCGCCAGCAGCCCAATGCGGGGTCCCCAAGAGACCCAGTACTTC. This codes for CASSPMRGPQETQYF.

This clonotype was detected a few times. V gene TRBV7-2 combines with J gene TRBJ1-4; D perhaps matches TRBD1 (6 bases). The V gene lost 8 bases and the J gene lost 8 bases, with 15 bases spanning the gap. Germline V lookup: CDR1 SGHTA, CDR2 FQGNSA. This CDR3 spans 13 amino acids. The CDR3 region is CASAIRGEEKLFF. CDR3 nucleotide sequence: TGTGCCAGCGCCATAAGGGGGGAGGAAAAACTGTTTTTT.

This chain links TRBV12-3 or TRBV12-4 with TRBJ1-1; 11 nucleotides match TRBD1. CDR3 length: 14 residues. Losses at the gene ends were 6 bases for V and 5 bases for J; bases not matched to a gene: 5. CDR3 bases: TGTGCCAGCAGATCCCGGGACAGGGGGACTGAAGCTTTCTTT. Amino acid sequence: CASRSRDRGTEAFF.

The V gene is TRBV20-1, the J gene TRBJ2-6, with D unclear. CDR1 is DFQATT and CDR2 is SNEGSKA in the germline V gene (reference sequence). The CDR3 has 14 residues. Deletions cut 1 base from V and 2 bases from J, with 6 bases between. The CDR3 nucleotides are TGCAGTGCTAGAGTTACAGCTGGGGCCAACGTCCTGACTTTC. Translation gives CSARVTAGANVLTF.

The rearrangement joins TRBV6-2 or TRBV6-3 to TRBJ2-1; no reliable D call. CDR1 is MNHEY, CDR2 SVGEGT, per germline. The CDR3 sequence is 17 residues long. Trimming stripped 2 bases from V and 5 bases from J, with 19 bases between. CDR3 nucleotide sequence: TGTGCCAGCAGTTACGCTCATCGCGGAGCAGACAACAATGAGCAGTTCTTC. Translation gives CASSYAHRGADNNEQFF.